This note documents a single T cell receptor (beta chain) sequence. The data were taken from a study of blood T cell repertoires in COVID-19. The repertoire was sequenced with immunoSEQ multiplex PCR; TCRdb's copy has only in-frame clones and lacks some. The sample has some 140,000 clones, about 78% seen once; the top ten hold over 9.5%. The receptor comes from a man aged 55 to 70 who had recovered from COVID-19. The sequenced material came from peripheral blood.

The CDR3 reads CASSQASGGGYEQYF. CDR3 DNA sequence: TGCGCCAGCAGCCAAGCAAGCGGGGGGGGGTACGAGCAGTACTTC. This sequence joins TRBV4-3 and TRBJ2-7; 10 nucleotides line up with TRBD2. Germline CDR1 reads LGHNA; CDR2 reads YSLEER. This CDR3 is 15 amino acids long. The junction had 4 bases not matched to a gene; V was cut back by 1 base and J by 4 bases.